This T cell receptor (beta chain) was sequenced during a study of cytomegalovirus exposure and HLA in healthy donors (dated by TCRdb to 2016 to 2017). Regarding the complete study: An earlier analysis of some 620 of the donors reported 276 Gb of sequence data and 100 million to 120 million unique TCR beta sequences obtained from some 170 million T cells. The study aimed to test whether cataloging public T cell receptors could reveal signatures of past pathogen exposure. The study used immunosequencing to profile the T cell repertoires of 666 subjects and linked those repertoires to cytomegalovirus serostatus. Across 398 genotyped donors of the cohort, an average of approximately 200,000 unique TCR beta nucleotide sequences per donor were sequenced, and 15% to 20% of those sequences were non-productive. Rather than using new phenotypic data, the later analysis identified candidate immune exposures from TCR beta sequences and from how often those sequences occurred across donors. The genetic ancestry cluster associated with self-reported Caucasian donors included 65% to 90% of the 350 to 500 genotyped donors. Donor age, sex, ethnicity and CMV serostatus were collected together with the repertoire data. To decide whether each TCR beta V gene segment behaved as functional or pseudogenic, an earlier analysis of approximately 620 of the donors relied on high-throughput TCR beta sequencing. Besides the first cohort of more than 650 subjects, a separate validation cohort made up of 90 to 150 different subjects was used. About five DR-DQ haplotypes were treated as single units for association and clustering because of strong linkage in the cohort. To predict cytomegalovirus infection status, the study brought together high-throughput TCR immunosequencing, statistical association of individual TCRs with disease status, and machine learning. All discovery cohort repertoires had been generated using a single sequencing platform. In a later analysis, previously published TCR beta repertoires from roughly 710 donors were re-analyzed and high-resolution HLA genotyping was added so that TCR occurrence patterns could be studied. An early release covering 500 to 750 HLA-typed donors comprised about 300 gigabases of sequencing data and around 80 million unique TCR sequences. Both class I and class II loci were covered by HLA typing, at four-digit resolution. In a later genetic analysis, genome-wide SNP genotypes for about 60% of the 666 donors were used, and that subset was treated as a discovery cohort. The number of typed donors differed by locus: about 629-630 for A, B, C, DRB1 and DQB1; some 500 for DQA1; around 580 for DPA1; and 400 to 480 for DPB1.

The cohort was made up of 666 healthy bone marrow donors. Cohort members were all nominally healthy when sampled, although unrecorded immune exposures were likely present. The donor was CMV seropositive and was included in the group of 250 to 350 seropositive cohort members. Each donor provided a peripheral blood sample, and peripheral blood mononuclear cells were used for TCR beta sequencing. Genomic DNA was extracted from the blood cell samples with the Qiagen DNeasy Blood Extraction Kit. Study-wide conclusions, independent of this receptor: Several of the top co-occurrence clusters appeared to be linked to parvovirus B19, influenza, CMV and Epstein-Barr virus, according to a later analysis. In vitro tests confirmed that a few of the cytomegalovirus-associated TCR beta chains recognize cytomegalovirus antigens. According to a later genetic analysis, donors in an Asian-associated ancestry cluster had fewer N-insertions in productive TCRs than the approximately 650-donor mean. Because the 87-base-pair reads could not distinguish some IMGT-functional V segments, including TRBV6-2 and TRBV6-3, those segments were excluded. A total of about 150 TCR beta chains were listed by the study as associated with cytomegalovirus. A further reported finding was that TCR beta sequences accurately predicted the HLA-A and HLA-B alleles for most subjects in the first cohort. The only immune exposure information available for the cohort was CMV serostatus. Most TCR sequences were observed very rarely across donors, whereas some public TCRs were present in many individuals. In a later analysis, about 17,000 TCR beta sequences were associated with specific HLA alleles at a false discovery rate of 0.05. In an earlier analysis of 587 of the donors, most TCR beta V segments appeared in productive rearrangements about 87% or about 30% of the time, broadly matching IMGT annotations. A cluster of highly shared sequence variants was judged likely to represent a technical artifact of the sequencing pipeline. In a later analysis, TCR association rates were found to vary across HLA loci, with the most associated TCRs seen for DRB1 alleles and the fewest for HLA-C alleles. The earlier analysis of 587 of the donors excluded seventeen rarely observed V segments, including chromosome 9 orphons, because counts were too low. Cytomegalovirus status was reported to be diagnosed by the classifier with high specificity and sensitivity in both the original and validation cohorts. Most CMV-associated TCR beta chains appeared to be HLA-restricted in a later analysis, and the HLA associations seemed to be driven largely by CMV exposure. Assigning TCR associations to individual alleles was difficult when HLA alleles, especially DR and DQ, strongly co-occurred. HLA typing was unavailable for some donors at each locus, so association tests used only the typed subset. Linkage disequilibrium might explain the correlated functional status among segregating V segments, but an unknown experimental factor could not be ruled out. In this cohort, only TCR beta chains were sequenced, and detectable features were limited by the absence of alpha or paired-chain data. It was suggested by the authors that the approach could potentially be generalized to other disease states and immunological phenotypes. A later analysis found that HLA-associated TCR beta chains were more clonally expanded and had lower generation probabilities than equally common non-associated chains. Sequencing depth was assumed to be roughly uniform across donors in the presence/absence analyses, though that assumption may not hold. V-gene and J-gene trimming of TCR beta chains was associated with a missense DCLRE1C variant in a later genetic analysis, and the association was replicated in an independent cohort.

CDR1 and CDR2, per the germline V gene, are SGHDN and FVKESK. The cysteine opens and the phenylalanine closes a CDR3 of 14 amino acids. This entry keeps only the CDR3 DNA: 42 bases, framed from base 1. Trimming at the junction amounts to 1 base on V and 0 bases on J, and the germline ends lie 7 bases apart. Library generation was performed with the immunoSEQ multiplex PCR assay. The multiplex PCR relied on a mix of 60 forward primers for TCR Vbeta segments and 13 reverse primers for TCR Jbeta segments. A multiplex PCR assay on genomic DNA amplified the CDR3 region of rearranged TCR beta genes. Amplified TCR beta libraries were sequenced as 87-base-pair reads on the Illumina HiSeq System. As for how the authors treated the data: A later analysis counted approximately 76 million unique TCR beta chains across the 650 to 700 repertoires, and some 11 million of these chains were shared by at least two donors. A nearest-neighbor algorithm error-corrected the raw reads and collapsed the reads into unique sequences, merging closely related sequences to remove PCR and sequencing errors. To assign V, D and J gene segments, CDR3 sequences were aligned to IMGT reference sequences. Each retained sequence needed at least a six-nucleotide match to both a V gene segment and a J gene segment. A rearrangement counted as productive if the CDR3 had no stop codons and remained in frame with V and J, and every other rearrangement counted as non-productive. Following IMGT convention, CDR3 was defined as the stretch from the second conserved V-encoded cysteine up to the conserved J-encoded phenylalanine. Sequences without an unambiguous match to a single V gene segment were excluded from the earlier analysis of about 600 of the donors. An earlier analysis of 500 to 600 of the donors classified V segments as functional when productive rearrangements were above 56.7% and as segregating when the standard deviation between donors was above 5%. A statistical classification framework was built to diagnose cytomegalovirus status from the catalog of TCR beta chain sequences. In a later analysis, TCR nucleotide sequences were compared against IMGT/GENE-DB human TR gene sequences so that V and J genes could be assigned. Using the TCRdist pipeline, a later analysis assigned CDR3 sequences along with most-parsimonious VDJ recombination scenarios. In a later analysis, each TCR beta chain was defined by its CDR3 amino acid sequence together with its V-gene family, and reads without a unique V-gene family were excluded. To address suspected cross-contamination and a sequencing artifact, a later analysis removed a few hundred highly shared, low-generation-probability nucleotide sequences. For each public chain, a later analysis derived a clonal expansion index from normalized ranks of inferred template counts within each repertoire. Generation probabilities in a later analysis came from a VDJ recombination model fitted to out-of-frame rearrangements, and those results were checked against IGoR. Hypergeometric tests were used in a later analysis to score TCR-TCR, TCR-HLA and TCR-CMV co-occurrence, with a repertoire-size bias correction applied to the TCR pairs. In a later analysis, false discovery rates were estimated by permuting HLA or CMV assignments 20 times. A later analysis grouped co-occurring TCRs with DBSCAN, adding TCRdist sequence similarity when clustering within HLA-allele-positive subsets. Repertoires with fewer than 30,000 or more than 120,000 public chains were left out of co-occurrence clustering, as were about 5 repertoires with anomalous nucleotide sharing. The table was pulled from immuneACCESS by TCRdb, which kept in-frame rearrangements only. Such tables lose some clones; where checked, under half of the loss comes from unresolved V genes, and the rest has no known cause. D and trimming were read from the DNA, whereas the V and J calls and clone size are those reported in that table. For this sample the table gives around 140,000 clones, of which 8.9% were detected only once. Together, the top ten hold 6.5% to 8.5% of the sample.

A note on this clone: No antigen is known for it. The input lacks base qualities; no much larger clone sits a single base away.

This chain is built from TRBV14 and TRBJ2-7; TRBD2 might be the D gene, on 6 matching bases. The specimen sequenced was PBMCs. This sequence was found in a woman aged 40 to 49 in good health and CMV-seropositive. The nucleotide sequence reads TGTGCCAGCAGCCAAGTGGGGGGCTCCTACGAGCAGTACTTC. Its amino acids are CASSQVGGSYEQYF.